This is a list of T cell receptor beta chains from one sample in a study of graft-versus-host responses after intestinal transplantation. Data came from immunoSEQ multiplex PCR; TCRdb stores just in-frame clones and leaves some out. The repertoire consists of roughly 100,000 clones, with 80% to 95% occurring once and the leading ten covering 0.9% to 1.5%. The antigens these receptors bind are not known. Sequenced here: unstimulated CD8+ T cells sorted from spleen or lymph node cells, sampled before intestinal transplant. Receptor source: a human donor who received an intestinal transplant. Both conserved end residues are part of each CDR3. D genes are given only for firm matches. Clone size appears in some rows only: once, few, many, or a class for an expanded clone.

cdr3_nt: TGCGCCAGCAGCTCCCCTCCGGGACAGGGGGTGTACACCGGGGAGCTGTTTTTT; cdr3_aa: CASSSPPGQGVYTGELFF; d_call: TRBD1; v_call: TRBV5-1; clone_size: .; j_call: TRBJ2-2
cdr3_nt: TGTGCCAGCAGCCAGACAGGGGGGAACACTGAAGCTTTCTTT; cdr3_aa: CASSQTGGNTEAFF; d_call: TRBD1; v_call: TRBV7-6; clone_size: .; j_call: TRBJ1-1
cdr3_nt: TGTGCCAGCAGCGTTAACCAGGCTGGAAACACCATATATTTT; cdr3_aa: CASSVNQAGNTIYF; d_call: .; v_call: TRBV2; clone_size: .; j_call: TRBJ1-3
cdr3_nt: TGTGCCAGCAGCTCGAGCGGGACCTCCTACGAGCAGTACTTC; cdr3_aa: CASSSSGTSYEQYF; d_call: TRBD2; v_call: TRBV9; clone_size: .; j_call: TRBJ2-7
cdr3_nt: TGCGCCAGCAGCCAAGAACCCCCCTTACCATTTAACACAGATACGCAGTATTTT; cdr3_aa: CASSQEPPLPFNTDTQYF; d_call: .; v_call: TRBV4-1; clone_size: .; j_call: TRBJ2-3
cdr3_nt: TGCGCCAGCAGCGCGACTAGCGGGCAGACCTACGAGCAGTACTTC; cdr3_aa: CASSATSGQTYEQYF; d_call: TRBD2; v_call: TRBV5-1; clone_size: .; j_call: TRBJ2-7
cdr3_nt: TGTGCCAGCAGCACCGATTTGAACACTGAAGCTTTCTTT; cdr3_aa: CASSTDLNTEAFF; d_call: .; v_call: TRBV7-3; clone_size: .; j_call: TRBJ1-1
cdr3_nt: TGCGCCAGCAGCCCCCAACAGGGGGCGCATGAGCAGTTCTTC; cdr3_aa: CASSPQQGAHEQFF; d_call: TRBD1; v_call: TRBV4-1; clone_size: .; j_call: TRBJ2-1
cdr3_nt: TGTGCCACCAGCTCCCGGACAGTGGGGGGGGAACTGTTTTTT; cdr3_aa: CATSSRTVGGELFF; d_call: .; v_call: TRBV15; clone_size: .; j_call: TRBJ1-4
cdr3_nt: TGTGCCAGCAGCTCGGTTCTCCGGGACGGGAATGAAAAACTGTTTTTT; cdr3_aa: CASSSVLRDGNEKLFF; d_call: .; v_call: TRBV7-8; clone_size: .; j_call: TRBJ1-4
cdr3_nt: TGTGCCAGTAGTATGTTTCAGGGCGAAAATTCACCCCTCCACTTT; cdr3_aa: CASSMFQGENSPLHF; d_call: .; v_call: TRBV19; clone_size: .; j_call: TRBJ1-6
cdr3_nt: TGTGCCAGCAGATTAAGACTGATGAACACTGAAGCTTTCTTT; cdr3_aa: CASRLRLMNTEAFF; d_call: .; v_call: TRBV13; clone_size: .; j_call: TRBJ1-1
cdr3_nt: TGTGCCAGCAGCTGGGGGACTAGTAATGAGCAGTTCTTC; cdr3_aa: CASSWGTSNEQFF; d_call: TRBD2; v_call: TRBV27; clone_size: .; j_call: TRBJ2-1
cdr3_nt: TGTGCCAGCATCTCTCAGGGAGGGAATCAGCCCCAGCATTTT; cdr3_aa: CASISQGGNQPQHF; d_call: .; v_call: TRBV6-1; clone_size: .; j_call: TRBJ1-5
cdr3_nt: TGTGCCAGCAGCGCAAAAAATACAGGGTACAATGAGCAGTTCTTC; cdr3_aa: CASSAKNTGYNEQFF; d_call: .; v_call: TRBV28; clone_size: .; j_call: TRBJ2-1
cdr3_nt: TGTGCCAGCAGCTTTGGACTAGCATCAGATACGCAGTATTTT; cdr3_aa: CASSFGLASDTQYF; d_call: TRBD2; v_call: TRBV11-2; clone_size: .; j_call: TRBJ2-3
cdr3_nt: TGTGCCAGCAGCTTAGTACGGGGGGGCACTGAAGCTTTCTTT; cdr3_aa: CASSLVRGGTEAFF; d_call: .; v_call: TRBV13; clone_size: .; j_call: TRBJ1-1
cdr3_nt: TGTGCCAGCAGTTACAACCCGACAGACTATAATTCACCCCTCCACTTT; cdr3_aa: CASSYNPTDYNSPLHF; d_call: .; v_call: TRBV6-5; clone_size: once; j_call: TRBJ1-6
cdr3_nt: TGTGCCTGGAGTGTACTAGCGGGGGGTAATGAGCAGTTCTTC; cdr3_aa: CAWSVLAGGNEQFF; d_call: TRBD2; v_call: TRBV30; clone_size: .; j_call: TRBJ2-1
cdr3_nt: TGTGCCAGCAGCTTAGCGCGGGTGCAGAGAAACTATGGCTACACCTTC; cdr3_aa: CASSLARVQRNYGYTF; d_call: .; v_call: TRBV7-9; clone_size: once; j_call: TRBJ1-2
cdr3_nt: TGTGCCAGTAGAAACGACAGGGTCTATGGCTACACCTTC; cdr3_aa: CASRNDRVYGYTF; d_call: TRBD1; v_call: TRBV19; clone_size: .; j_call: TRBJ1-2
cdr3_nt: TGTGCCAGCAGCTTGGATTTCGAGACCCAGTACTTC; cdr3_aa: CASSLDFETQYF; d_call: .; v_call: TRBV5-6; clone_size: .; j_call: TRBJ2-5
cdr3_nt: TGTGCCAGCAGTAACAGGGACTCCGGGGAGCTGTTTTTT; cdr3_aa: CASSNRDSGELFF; d_call: .; v_call: TRBV6-6; clone_size: .; j_call: TRBJ2-2